This T cell receptor beta chain was recorded in a study of blood T cell repertoires in COVID-19. Study context: There were acute and convalescent COVID-19 samples, and they came from the United States, Italy and Spain. PBMCs, B-cell-depleted T cells, or T cells were the source of the cDNA or gDNA that made up the material.

As handled by the study authors: Amplified reference gene primers provided the basis for estimating nucleated cell counts. TCRdb keeps only in-frame clones here, not all; method: immunoSEQ multiplex PCR. V, J and clone size reflect that table, while D and trimming were determined from the DNA. Among under 250,000 clones, about 85% were seen once, and the ten largest hold around 3%. Input material: peripheral blood. The TCR comes from a man aged 18 to 35 with active or convalescent COVID-19.

The CDR3 region is CASSLARGPSEQYF. CDR3 DNA: TGTGCCAGCAGCTTAGCAAGGGGGCCCTCCGAGCAGTACTTC. The gene calls are TRBV11-2 and TRBJ2-7; 7 nucleotides match TRBD1. Per the germline V gene, CDR1 is SGHAT and CDR2 is FQNNGV. V shed 1 base, J shed 6 bases, and the junction held 6 bases outside the gene matches. The CDR3 loop spans 14 amino acids.